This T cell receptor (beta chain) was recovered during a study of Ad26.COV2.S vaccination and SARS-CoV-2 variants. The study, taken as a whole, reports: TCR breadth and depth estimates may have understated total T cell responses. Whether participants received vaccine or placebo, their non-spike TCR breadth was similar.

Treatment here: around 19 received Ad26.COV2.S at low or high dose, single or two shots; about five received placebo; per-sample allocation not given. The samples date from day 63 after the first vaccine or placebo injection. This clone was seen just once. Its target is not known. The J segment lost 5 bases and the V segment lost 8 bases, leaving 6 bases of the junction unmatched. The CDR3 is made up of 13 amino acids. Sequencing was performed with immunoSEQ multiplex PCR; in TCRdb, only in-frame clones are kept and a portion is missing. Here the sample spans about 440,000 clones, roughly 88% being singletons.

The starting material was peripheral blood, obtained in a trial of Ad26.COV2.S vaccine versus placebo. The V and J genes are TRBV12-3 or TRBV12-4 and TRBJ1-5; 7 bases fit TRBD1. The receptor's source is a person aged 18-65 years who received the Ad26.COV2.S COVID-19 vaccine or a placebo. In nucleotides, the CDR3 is TGTGCCAGCTCGCCGGGACAGCATCAGCCCCAGCATTTT. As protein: CASSPGQHQPQHF.